Listed below are T cell receptor beta chains from one sample, sequenced in a study of esophageal squamous cell carcinoma under preoperative chemotherapy. TCRdb redid the calling of the PCR reads with MiXCR, one entry per CDR3 protein. Of about 18,000 distinct CDR3 sequences in the sample, around 46% were seen once. This specimen was acquired from a patient given preoperative chemotherapy. The receptors here all came from a human donor with esophageal squamous cell carcinoma. The donor label of this sample is uncertain. Both conserved end residues are trimmed from each CDR3.

>TRBV7-2|TRBJ2-7
ASSVTSGGSSYEQY
>TRBV11-3|TRBJ2-1
ASSREGLAGGGSYNEQF
>TRBV7-6|TRBJ2-2
ASSWQGGNTGELF
>TRBV10-3|TRBJ2-4
AISAGGDIQY
>TRBV28|TRBJ2-7
ASVTGVGYEQY
>TRBV12-3/TRBV12-4|TRBJ2-1
ASSSTSGGSYNEQF
>TRBV7-3|TRBJ2-3
ASGRGAGSGTDTQY
>TRBV7-9|.
ASSPSPGGPGGPGTDTQY
>TRBV6-1|TRBJ2-5
ASKPRGLAGGPSLETQY
>TRBV11-3|TRBJ2-1
ASSSGLAGGYNEQF
>TRBV7-6|TRBJ2-1
ASSLAPVDGYNEQF
>TRBV7-2|TRBJ2-1
ASTQGRGTYNEQF
>TRBV24-1|TRBJ2-1
ATSDSFNNEQF
>TRBV6-2/TRBV6-3|TRBJ2-7
ASRQTGSSEQY
>TRBV7-9|TRBJ2-5
ASSLGSNTQY
>TRBV11-2|TRBJ2-3
ASSPSGVGAKNTQY
>TRBV7-3|TRBJ2-4
GSGLGAGAKNTQY
>TRBV7-2|TRBJ1-5
ASSLALGQGGASNQPQH
>TRBV7-8|TRBJ2-3
ASSLVGGGTDTQY
>TRBV7-8|TRBJ2-1
ASNKLAGFTNEQF
>TRBV11-3|TRBJ2-1
ASRAGIEQF
>TRBV10-1|TRBJ2-2
ASTEGTGRELF
>TRBV11-3|TRBJ2-5
ASSLAAVQETQY
>TRBV11-3|TRBJ2-4
ASSRTKNIQY
>TRBV11-2|TRBJ2-4
AGSGRRGQDIQY
>TRBV6-1|.
ASTSDTIYNEQF
>TRBV7-8|TRBJ1-2
ASSQVAGRYGYT
>TRBV6-6|TRBJ2-5
ASSRTGTGVETQY
>TRBV7-8|TRBJ2-5
ASSSTGNQETQY
>TRBV6-2/TRBV6-3|TRBJ2-3
ASSHPSGGNRAQY
>TRBV7-2|.
ASSSRGEGAGGGEATQF
>TRBV7-3|TRBJ2-3
ASSLEETRSTDTQY
>TRBV7-3|TRBJ2-1
ASSRRQGNEQF
>TRBV7-9|TRBJ2-5
ASSLGLSQATQH
>TRBV6-5|TRBJ2-1
ASTGQIYNEQF
>TRBV11-3|TRBJ2-5
ASSSQYRSTQETQY
>TRBV7-6|TRBJ1-2
ASSVDSNYGYT
>TRBV7-2|TRBJ2-2
ASSLKLQRDPFTGELF
>TRBV6-5|TRBJ2-7
ASSFGQGALNSYEQY
>TRBV4-1|TRBJ1-1
ASSRSGGEGEAF
>TRBV7-2|TRBJ2-1
ASSFLTSNRNEQF
>TRBV7-3|.
ASGGGGGRGTDTQY
>TRBV7-9|.
ASSRGPLEQY
>TRBV7-2|TRBJ2-3
ASSARRGGAKDTQY
>TRBV6-5|TRBJ2-6
ASSYYGSSGANVLT
>TRBV7-9|TRBJ2-5
ASSPLLAQY
>TRBV6-2/TRBV6-3|TRBJ2-1
ASSYGLAGGNEQF
>TRBV11-3|TRBJ2-1
ASSLGQGPFNEQF
>TRBV6-1|TRBJ2-2
ASSELVGPTDALY
>TRBV6-1|TRBJ2-3
ASSAPGGHTDTQY
>TRBV4-2|TRBJ2-3
ASSLASESTQY
>TRBV7-9|TRBJ2-3
ASSPRGGPWGKDTQY
>TRBV7-2|TRBJ2-1
ASSPTGTGDKQF
>TRBV7-9|TRBJ2-3
ASSLVGGKDTQY
>TRBV5-3|TRBJ2-7
ARSWRPYDSYEQY